The source of this T cell receptor beta chain is a study of OX40 agonist ivuxolimab in advanced cancers. V lost 7 bases, J lost 7 bases, and 7 bases lay in between. CDR1 is LNHDA, CDR2 SQIVND, per germline (reference sequence). The length of the CDR3 is 11 residues. Whole-study findings and limits: The mean number of expanded clones was higher in CD8+ T cells than in CD4+.

Produced via immunoSEQ multiplex PCR; TCRdb's table is partial and in-frame only. The sample holds 24,000 or so clones, approximately 91% seen once. This clone was detected only once. Its antigen is as yet unknown. Sequenced here: CD4+ or CD8+ T cells sorted from blood, sampled in a trial of the OX40 agonist ivuxolimab. The J gene is TRBJ2-2, the V gene TRBV19; no clear D. This sequence originates from an adult with an advanced solid tumor such as melanoma, head and neck, liver or kidney cancer. The CDR3 sequence is CASKNYGELFF. The CDR3 DNA reads as TGTGCCAGTAAAAACTACGGGGAGCTGTTTTTT.